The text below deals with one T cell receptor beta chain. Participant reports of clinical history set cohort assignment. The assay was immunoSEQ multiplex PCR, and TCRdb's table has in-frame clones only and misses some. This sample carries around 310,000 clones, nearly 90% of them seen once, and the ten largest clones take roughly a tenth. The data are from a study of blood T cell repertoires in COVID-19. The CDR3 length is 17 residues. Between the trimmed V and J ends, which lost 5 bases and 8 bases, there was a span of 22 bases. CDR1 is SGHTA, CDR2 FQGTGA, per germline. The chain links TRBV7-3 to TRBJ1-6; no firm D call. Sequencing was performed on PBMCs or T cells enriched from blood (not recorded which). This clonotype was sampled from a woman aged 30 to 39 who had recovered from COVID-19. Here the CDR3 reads CASSRFGYRGPDSPLHF. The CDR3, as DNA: TGTGCCAGCAGCCGATTCGGATACCGGGGTCCGGATTCACCCCTCCACTTT.